The clone carrying this T cell receptor (beta chain) has only a few counts. These data are taken from a study of T cells after yellow fever vaccination. TCRdb re-derived calls from the 5' RACE reads in MiXCR, one entry per CDR3 protein. The profile shows tens of thousands of distinct CDR3 sequences, around 7.1% of them singletons. The J segment lost 6 bases and the V segment lost 2 bases, leaving 5 bases of the junction unmatched. CDR1 and CDR2 (germline): LGHNA, YNFKEQ. The CDR3 spans 16 residues. The gene calls are TRBV4-2 and TRBJ1-6, with 9 positions matching TRBD1. Here the sequenced sample was CD8+ T cells sorted from PBMCs, taken more than 8 days after the first yellow fever vaccination. The receptor comes from a man aged 18 to 29 who received the YFV17D yellow fever vaccine. The CDR3, as DNA: TGTGCCAGCAGCCAAAAAAGGACAGGGGCTAATTCACCCCTCCACTTT. Translated, it gives CASSQKRTGANSPLHF.